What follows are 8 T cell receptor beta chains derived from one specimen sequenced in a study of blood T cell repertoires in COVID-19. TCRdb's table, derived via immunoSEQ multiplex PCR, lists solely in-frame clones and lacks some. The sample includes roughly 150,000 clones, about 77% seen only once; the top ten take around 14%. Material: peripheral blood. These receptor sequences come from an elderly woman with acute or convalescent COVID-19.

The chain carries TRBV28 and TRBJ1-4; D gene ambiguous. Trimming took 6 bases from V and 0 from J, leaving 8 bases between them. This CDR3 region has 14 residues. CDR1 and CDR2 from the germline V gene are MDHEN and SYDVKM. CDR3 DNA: TGTGCCAGCAGGGTGCCTACAACTAATGAAAAACTGTTTTTT. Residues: CASRVPTTNEKLFF. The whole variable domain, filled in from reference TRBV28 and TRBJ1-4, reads DVKVTQSSRYLVKRTGEKVFLECVQDMDHENMFWYRQDPGLGLRLIYFSYDVKMKEKGDIPEGYSVSREKKERFSLILESASTNQTSMYLCASRVPTTNEKLFFGSGTQLSVL.

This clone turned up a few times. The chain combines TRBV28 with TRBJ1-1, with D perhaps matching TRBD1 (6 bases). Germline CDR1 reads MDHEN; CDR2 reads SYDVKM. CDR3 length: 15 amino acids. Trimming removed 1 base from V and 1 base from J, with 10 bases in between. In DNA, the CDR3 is TGTGCCAGCAGTTTATCCTCGACAGGGAACACTGAAGCTTTCTTT. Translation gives CASSLSSTGNTEAFF.

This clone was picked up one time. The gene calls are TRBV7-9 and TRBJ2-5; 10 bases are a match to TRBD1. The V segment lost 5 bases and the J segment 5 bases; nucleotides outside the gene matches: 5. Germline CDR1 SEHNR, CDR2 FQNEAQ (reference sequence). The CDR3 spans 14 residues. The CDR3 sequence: CASSGGTGDETQYF. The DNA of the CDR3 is TGTGCCAGCAGCGGGGGGACAGGGGACGAGACCCAGTACTTC.

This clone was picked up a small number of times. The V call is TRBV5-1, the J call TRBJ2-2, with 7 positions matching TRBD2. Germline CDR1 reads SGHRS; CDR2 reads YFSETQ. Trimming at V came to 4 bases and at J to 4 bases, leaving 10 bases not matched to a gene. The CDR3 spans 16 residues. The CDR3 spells CASSTPTSLSTGELFF. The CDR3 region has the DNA TGCGCCAGCAGCACCCCGACTAGCCTCTCCACCGGGGAGCTGTTTTTT.

CDR3 amino acids: CASSPPAGLNYGYTF. The CDR3 DNA sequence: TGTGCCAGCAGCCCCCCGGCAGGGCTCAACTATGGCTACACCTTC. The rearrangement joins TRBV5-4 to TRBJ1-2, with D maybe TRBD1 (5 bases). The CDR3 extends over 15 amino acids. Trimming pared 4 bases from V and 2 bases from J, leaving 15 bases between. Germline V gene data show CDR1 as SGHNT and CDR2 as YYREEE (reference sequence).

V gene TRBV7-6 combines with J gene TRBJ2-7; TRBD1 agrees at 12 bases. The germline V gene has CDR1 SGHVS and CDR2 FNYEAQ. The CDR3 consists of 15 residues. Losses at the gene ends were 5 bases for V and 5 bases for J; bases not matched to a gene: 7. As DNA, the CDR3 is TGTGCCAGCAGCGAGGGACAGGGGGCATGGAACGAGCAGTACTTC. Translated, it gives CASSEGQGAWNEQYF.

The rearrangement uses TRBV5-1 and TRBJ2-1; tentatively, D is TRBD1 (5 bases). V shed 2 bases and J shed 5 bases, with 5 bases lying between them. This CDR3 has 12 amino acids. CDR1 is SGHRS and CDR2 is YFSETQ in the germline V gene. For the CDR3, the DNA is TGCGCCAGCAGCTTACAGGACAATGAGCAGTTCTTC. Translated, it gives CASSLQDNEQFF.

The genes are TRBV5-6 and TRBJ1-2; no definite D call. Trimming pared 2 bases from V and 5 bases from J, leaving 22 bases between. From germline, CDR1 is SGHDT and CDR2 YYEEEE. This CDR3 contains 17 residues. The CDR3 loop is CASSLRNEGLFFYGYTF. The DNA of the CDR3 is TGTGCCAGCAGCTTACGGAATGAGGGTCTTTTTTTTTATGGCTACACCTTC.